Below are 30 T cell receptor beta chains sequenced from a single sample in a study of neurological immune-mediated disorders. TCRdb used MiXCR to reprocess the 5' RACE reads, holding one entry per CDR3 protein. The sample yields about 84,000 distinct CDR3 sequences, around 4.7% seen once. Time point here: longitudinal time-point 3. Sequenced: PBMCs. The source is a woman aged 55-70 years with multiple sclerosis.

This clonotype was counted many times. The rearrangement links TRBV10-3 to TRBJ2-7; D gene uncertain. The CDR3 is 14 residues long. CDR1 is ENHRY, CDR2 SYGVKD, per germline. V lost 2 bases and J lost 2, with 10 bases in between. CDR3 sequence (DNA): TGTGCCATCAGTGAGGGCGGCCCGCCCTACGAGCAGTACTTC. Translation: CAISEGGPPYEQYF.

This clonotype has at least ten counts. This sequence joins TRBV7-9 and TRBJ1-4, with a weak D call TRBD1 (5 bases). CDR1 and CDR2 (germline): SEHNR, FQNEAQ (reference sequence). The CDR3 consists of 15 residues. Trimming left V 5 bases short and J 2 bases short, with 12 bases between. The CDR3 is CASSMYRSTNEKLFF. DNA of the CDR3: TGTGCCAGCAGCATGTACAGGAGCACTAATGAAAAACTGTTTTTT.

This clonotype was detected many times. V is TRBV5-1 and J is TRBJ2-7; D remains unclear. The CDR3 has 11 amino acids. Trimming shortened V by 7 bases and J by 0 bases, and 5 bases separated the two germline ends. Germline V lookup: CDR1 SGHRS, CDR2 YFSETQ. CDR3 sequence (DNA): TGCGCCAGCCGTAGCTCCTACGAGCAGTACTTC. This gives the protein CASRSSYEQYF.

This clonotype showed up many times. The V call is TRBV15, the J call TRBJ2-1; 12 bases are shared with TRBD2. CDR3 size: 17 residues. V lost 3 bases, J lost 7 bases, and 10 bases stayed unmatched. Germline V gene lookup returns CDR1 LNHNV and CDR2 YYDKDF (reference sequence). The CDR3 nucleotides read TGTGCCACCAGCAGCGCCTCTAGCGGGGGGGTTAAGAATGAGCAGTTCTTC. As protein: CATSSASSGGVKNEQFF. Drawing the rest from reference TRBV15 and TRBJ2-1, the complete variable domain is DAMVIQNPRYQVTQFGKPVTLSCSQTLNHNVMYWYQQKSSQAPKLLFHYYDKDFNNEADTPDNFQSRRPNTSFCFLDIRSPGLGDTAMYLCATSSASSGGVKNEQFFGPGTRLTVL.

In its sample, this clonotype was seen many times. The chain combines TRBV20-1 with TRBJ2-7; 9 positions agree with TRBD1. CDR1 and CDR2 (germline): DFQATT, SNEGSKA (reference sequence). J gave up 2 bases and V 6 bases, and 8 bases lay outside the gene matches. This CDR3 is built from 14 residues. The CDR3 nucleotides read TGCAGTGCCAGCCGGGACAGGGCTCCCTACGAGCAGTACTTC. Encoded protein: CSASRDRAPYEQYF.

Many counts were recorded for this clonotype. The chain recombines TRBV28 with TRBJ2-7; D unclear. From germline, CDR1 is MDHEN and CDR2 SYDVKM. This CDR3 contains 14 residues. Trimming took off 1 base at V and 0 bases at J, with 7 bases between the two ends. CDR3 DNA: TGTGCCAGCAGTTTATATGGTAACTCCTACGAGCAGTACTTC. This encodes CASSLYGNSYEQYF.

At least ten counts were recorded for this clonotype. The CDR3 sequence is CASSQDGQYSTDTQYF. CDR3 in DNA: TGTGCCAGCAGCCAAGATGGACAGTACTCCACAGATACGCAGTATTTT. The rearrangement links TRBV4-2 to TRBJ2-3, with TRBD1 as a possible D gene (6 bases). Germline V gene data show CDR1 as LGHNA and CDR2 as YNFKEQ. This CDR3 contains 16 residues. Trimming took off 0 bases at V and 2 bases at J, with 12 bases between the two ends.

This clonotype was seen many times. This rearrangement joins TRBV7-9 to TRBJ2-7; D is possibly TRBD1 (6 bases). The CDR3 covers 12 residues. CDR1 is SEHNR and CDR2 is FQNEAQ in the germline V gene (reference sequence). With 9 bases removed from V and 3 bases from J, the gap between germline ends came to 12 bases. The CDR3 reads CARRDTNYEQYF. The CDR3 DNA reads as TGTGCCAGACGGGACACCAACTACGAGCAGTACTTC.

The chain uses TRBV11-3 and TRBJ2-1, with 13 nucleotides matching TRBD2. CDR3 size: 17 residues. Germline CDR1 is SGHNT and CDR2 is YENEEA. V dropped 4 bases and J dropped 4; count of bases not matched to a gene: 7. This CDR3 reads CASSSPLLAGGYNEQFF. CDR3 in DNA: TGTGCCAGCAGCTCCCCCCTACTAGCGGGGGGGTACAATGAGCAGTTCTTC.

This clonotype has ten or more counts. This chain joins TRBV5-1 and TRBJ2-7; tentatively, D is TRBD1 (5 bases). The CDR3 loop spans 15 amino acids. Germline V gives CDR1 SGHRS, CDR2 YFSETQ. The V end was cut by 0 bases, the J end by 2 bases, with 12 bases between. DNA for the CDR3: TGCGCCAGCAGCTTGGCCAGTGGACACACCTACGAGCAGTACTTC. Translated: CASSLASGHTYEQYF.

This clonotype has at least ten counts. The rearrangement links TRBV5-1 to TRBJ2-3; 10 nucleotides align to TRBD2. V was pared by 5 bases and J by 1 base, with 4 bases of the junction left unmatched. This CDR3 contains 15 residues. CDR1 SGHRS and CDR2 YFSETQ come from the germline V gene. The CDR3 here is CASRAGTSGTDTQYF. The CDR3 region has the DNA TGCGCCAGCAGAGCCGGGACTAGCGGCACAGATACGCAGTATTTT. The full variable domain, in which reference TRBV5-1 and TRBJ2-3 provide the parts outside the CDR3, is KAGVTQTPRYLIKTRGQQVTLSCSPISGHRSVSWYQQTPGQGLQFLFEYFSETQRNKGNFPGRFSGRQFSNSRSEMNVSTLELGDSALYLCASRAGTSGTDTQYFGPGTRLTVL.

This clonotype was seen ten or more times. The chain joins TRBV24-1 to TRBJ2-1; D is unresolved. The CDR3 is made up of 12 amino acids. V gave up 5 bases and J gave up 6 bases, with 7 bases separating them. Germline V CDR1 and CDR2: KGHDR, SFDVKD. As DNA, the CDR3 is TGTGCCACCAGTGGGCAGTCCAATGAGCAGTTCTTC. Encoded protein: CATSGQSNEQFF.

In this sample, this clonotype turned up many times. In DNA form, the CDR3 reads TGTGCCAGCTCACCACCGTTGGGGATAGATACGCAGTATTTT. The encoded protein is CASSPPLGIDTQYF. The chain recombines TRBV18 with TRBJ2-3, with unresolved D. Germline V gene data show CDR1 as KGHSH and CDR2 as LQKENI. The germline V and J ends were trimmed by 0 bases and 5 bases, with 9 bases remaining between them. This CDR3 contains 14 residues.

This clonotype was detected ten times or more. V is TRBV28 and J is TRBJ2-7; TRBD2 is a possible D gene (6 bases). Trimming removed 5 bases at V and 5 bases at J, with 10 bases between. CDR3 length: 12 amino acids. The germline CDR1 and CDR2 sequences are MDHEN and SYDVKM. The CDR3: CASSPREDEQYF. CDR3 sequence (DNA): TGTGCCAGCAGTCCCAGGGAGGACGAGCAGTACTTC.

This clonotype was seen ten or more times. As DNA, the CDR3 is TGCGCCAGCAGCTTGGAGGGTAGAACCACAGATACGCAGTATTTT. This sequence encodes CASSLEGRTTDTQYF. V and J are TRBV5-1 and TRBJ2-3, with no clear D. Trimming left V 0 bases short and J 2 bases short, with 10 bases between. This CDR3 contains 15 residues. CDR1 is SGHRS, CDR2 YFSETQ, per germline.

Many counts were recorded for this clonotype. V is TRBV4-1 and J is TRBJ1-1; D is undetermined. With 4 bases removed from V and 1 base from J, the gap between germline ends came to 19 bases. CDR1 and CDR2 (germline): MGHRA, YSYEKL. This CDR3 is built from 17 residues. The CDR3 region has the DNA TGCGCCAGCAGCCGACTGCTTGCGGCTCCGGCGAACACTGAAGCTTTCTTT. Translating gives CASSRLLAAPANTEAFF.

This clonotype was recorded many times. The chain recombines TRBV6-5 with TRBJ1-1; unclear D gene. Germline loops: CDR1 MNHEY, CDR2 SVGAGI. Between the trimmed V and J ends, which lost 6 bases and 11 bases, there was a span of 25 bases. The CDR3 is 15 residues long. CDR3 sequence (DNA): TGTGCCAGCAGCCCACCCATCGATCGTGCCCCCAGGGCTTTCTTT. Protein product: CASSPPIDRAPRAFF.

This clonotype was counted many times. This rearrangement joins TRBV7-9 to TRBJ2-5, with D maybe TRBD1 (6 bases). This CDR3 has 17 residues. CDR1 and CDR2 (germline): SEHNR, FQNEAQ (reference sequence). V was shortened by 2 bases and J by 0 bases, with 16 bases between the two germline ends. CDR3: CASSLSLTQGYQETQYF. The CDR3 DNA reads TGTGCCAGCAGCTTAAGTTTGACTCAGGGGTACCAAGAGACCCAGTACTTC.

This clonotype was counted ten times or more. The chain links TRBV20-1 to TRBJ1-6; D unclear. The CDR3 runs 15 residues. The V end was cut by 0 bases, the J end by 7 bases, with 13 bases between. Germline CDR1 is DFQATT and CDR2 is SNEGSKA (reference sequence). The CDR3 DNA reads TGCAGTGCTAGAGATGCCCAACGGCGGAATTCACCCCTCCACTTT. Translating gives CSARDAQRRNSPLHF.

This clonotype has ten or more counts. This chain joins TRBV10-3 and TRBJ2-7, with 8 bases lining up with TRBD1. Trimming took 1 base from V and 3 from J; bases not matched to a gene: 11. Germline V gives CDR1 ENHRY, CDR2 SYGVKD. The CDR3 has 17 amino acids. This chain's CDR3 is CAISEYRTGIGVYEQYF. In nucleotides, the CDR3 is TGTGCCATCAGTGAGTATAGGACAGGGATTGGGGTCTACGAGCAGTACTTC.

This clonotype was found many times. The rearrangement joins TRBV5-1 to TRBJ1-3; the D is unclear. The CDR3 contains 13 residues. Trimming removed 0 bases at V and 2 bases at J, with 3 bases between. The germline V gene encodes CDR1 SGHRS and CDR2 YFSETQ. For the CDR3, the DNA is TGCGCCAGCAGCTTGGAAGCTGGAAACACCATATATTTT. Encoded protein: CASSLEAGNTIYF. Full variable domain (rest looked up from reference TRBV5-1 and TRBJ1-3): KAGVTQTPRYLIKTRGQQVTLSCSPISGHRSVSWYQQTPGQGLQFLFEYFSETQRNKGNFPGRFSGRQFSNSRSEMNVSTLELGDSALYLCASSLEAGNTIYFGEGSWLTVV.

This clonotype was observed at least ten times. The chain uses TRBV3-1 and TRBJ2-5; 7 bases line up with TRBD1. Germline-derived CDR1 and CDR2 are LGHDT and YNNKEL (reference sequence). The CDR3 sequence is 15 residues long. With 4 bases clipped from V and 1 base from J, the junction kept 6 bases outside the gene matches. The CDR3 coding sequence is TGTGCCAGCAGCCCACCGGGACAGCGCCAAGAGACCCAGTACTTC. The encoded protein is CASSPPGQRQETQYF.

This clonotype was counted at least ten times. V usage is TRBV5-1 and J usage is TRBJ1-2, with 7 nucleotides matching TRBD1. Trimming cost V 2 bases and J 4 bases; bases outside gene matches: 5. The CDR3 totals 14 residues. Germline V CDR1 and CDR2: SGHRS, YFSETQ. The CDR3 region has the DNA TGCGCCAGCAGCTTTCGACAGGGTCCCTATGGCTACACCTTC. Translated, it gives CASSFRQGPYGYTF.

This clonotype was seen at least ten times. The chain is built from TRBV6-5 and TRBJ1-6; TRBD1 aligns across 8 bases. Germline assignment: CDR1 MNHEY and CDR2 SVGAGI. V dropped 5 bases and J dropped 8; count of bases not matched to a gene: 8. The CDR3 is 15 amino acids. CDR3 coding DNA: TGTGCCAGCAGTCGGGACAGGAGTTCTTATTCACCCCTCCACTTT. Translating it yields CASSRDRSSYSPLHF.

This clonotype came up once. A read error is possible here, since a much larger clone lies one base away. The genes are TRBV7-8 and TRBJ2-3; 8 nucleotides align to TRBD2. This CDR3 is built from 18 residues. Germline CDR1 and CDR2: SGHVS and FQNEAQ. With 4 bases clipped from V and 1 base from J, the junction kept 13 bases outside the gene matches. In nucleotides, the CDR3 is TGTGCCAGCAGCTCCACGGGGGGGGCTCTATTCCGCACAGATACGCAGTATTTT. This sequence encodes CASSSTGGALFRTDTQYF. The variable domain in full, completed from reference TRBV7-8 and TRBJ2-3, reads GAGVSQSPRYKVAKRGQDVALRCDPISGHVSLFWYQQALGQGPEFLTYFQNEAQLDKSGLPSDRFFAERPEGSVSTLKIQRTQQEDSAVYLCASSSTGGALFRTDTQYFGPGTRLTVL.

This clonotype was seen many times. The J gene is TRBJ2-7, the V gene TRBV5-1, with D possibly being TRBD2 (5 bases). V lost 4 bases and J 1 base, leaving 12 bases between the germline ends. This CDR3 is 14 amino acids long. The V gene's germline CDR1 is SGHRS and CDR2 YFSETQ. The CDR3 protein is CASSTRGPSYEQYF. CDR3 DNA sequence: TGCGCCAGCAGCACTAGAGGTCCATCCTACGAGCAGTACTTC.

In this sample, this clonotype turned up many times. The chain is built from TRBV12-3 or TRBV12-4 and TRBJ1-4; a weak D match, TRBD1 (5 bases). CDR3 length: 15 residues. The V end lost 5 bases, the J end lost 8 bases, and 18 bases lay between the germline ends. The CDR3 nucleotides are TGTGCCAGCAGTAAACCCGGGACCCTCGGGGAAAAACTGTTTTTT. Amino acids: CASSKPGTLGEKLFF.

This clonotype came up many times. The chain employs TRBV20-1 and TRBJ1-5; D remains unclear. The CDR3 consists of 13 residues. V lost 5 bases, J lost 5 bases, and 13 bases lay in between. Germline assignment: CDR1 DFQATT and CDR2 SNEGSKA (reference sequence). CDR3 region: CSAQAGSDQPQHF. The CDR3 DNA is TGCAGTGCTCAGGCAGGATCTGATCAGCCCCAGCATTTT.

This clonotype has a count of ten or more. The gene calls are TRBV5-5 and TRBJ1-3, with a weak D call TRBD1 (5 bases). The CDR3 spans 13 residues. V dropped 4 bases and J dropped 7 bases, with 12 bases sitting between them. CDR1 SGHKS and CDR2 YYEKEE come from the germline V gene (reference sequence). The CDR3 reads CASSAGPGNTIYF. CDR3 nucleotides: TGTGCCAGCAGCGCGGGACCCGGCAACACCATATATTTT. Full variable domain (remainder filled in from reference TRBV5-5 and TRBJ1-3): DAGVTQSPTHLIKTRGQQVTLRCSPISGHKSVSWYQQVLGQGPQFIFQYYEKEERGRGNFPDRFSARQFPNYSSELNVNALLLGDSALYLCASSAGPGNTIYFGEGSWLTVV.

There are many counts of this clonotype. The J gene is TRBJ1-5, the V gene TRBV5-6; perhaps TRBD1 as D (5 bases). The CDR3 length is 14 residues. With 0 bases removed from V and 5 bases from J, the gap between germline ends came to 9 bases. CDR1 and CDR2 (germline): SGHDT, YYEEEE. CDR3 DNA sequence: TGTGCCAGCAGCTTGGTAGGAGGGGATCAGCCCCAGCATTTT. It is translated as CASSLVGGDQPQHF.